The 23 T cell receptor beta chains presented below share a single source sample, sequenced in a study of tumor-infiltrating lymphocytes in primary liver carcinoma (dated by TCRdb to about 2017). Total RNA and DNA were co-extracted without cell sorting from about 19-30 mg of bulk tissue using the AllPrep DNA/RNA mini kit. Sequenced on an Illumina HiSeq 2500. Using a constant-region primer and ProtoScript II reverse transcriptase, TCRbeta-specific cDNA was reverse-transcribed from 500 ng total RNA. The TCRbeta libraries were prepared through three rounds of nested multiplex PCR following a slightly modified ARM-PCR procedure. Each of the first two PCR rounds ran for 9 to 11 cycles using multiplex TRBV1-TRBV30 forward primers together with a Cbeta reverse primer. In TCRdb, the public reads were trimmed at Q25 with fastp and aligned with MiXCR, with productive beta chains retained. Each CDR3 protein gets just one entry, which takes the most common genes and DNA from the rows behind it. The sample records 80,000 or so distinct CDR3 sequences, 69% of which are singletons. The top ten clones comprise 26% of the sample.

The material sequenced was tumor-adjacent normal liver tissue. These receptors were collected from a man aged 40-49 years with primary liver carcinoma and hepatitis B virus infection.

Many counts were recorded for this clonotype. The chain carries TRBV14 and TRBJ2-2; TRBD1 matches at 7 bases. The V gene's germline CDR1 is SGHDN and CDR2 FVKESK. The CDR3 sequence is 15 residues long. V shed 1 base and J 3 bases; nucleotides not matched to a gene: 2. The CDR3 sequence: CASSQGTGHTGELFF. The DNA for the CDR3 is TGTGCCAGCAGCCAAGGGACAGGACACACCGGGGAGCTGTTTTTT.

This clonotype came up a few times. Just one base apart from a much larger clone, this may be a read error. The CDR3 DNA follows: TGTGCCAGCATGGGGGAGTTGAGTGAAGCTTTCTTT. This encodes CASMGELSEAFF. The chain recombines TRBV28 with TRBJ1-1, with D maybe TRBD1 (5 bases). The germline V and J ends were trimmed by 7 bases and 7 bases, with 13 bases remaining between them. There are 12 residues in the CDR3. The germline V gene has CDR1 MDHEN and CDR2 SYDVKM.

Details on this clonotype: The junction and the germline gene differ at one end; a read error may be behind it. The rearrangement links TRBV4-3 to TRBJ1-1; possibly TRBD1 for D (6 bases). CDR1 and CDR2 from the germline V gene are LGHNA and YSLEER. The CDR3 has 15 amino acids. The chain's CDR3 is CASSQEAPGVGRAFF. CDR3 in DNA: TGCGCCAGCAGTCAAGAGGCGCCAGGGGTGGGGAGGGCTTTCTTT.

To note about this clonotype: A junction boundary mismatches the germline segment, possibly from a read error. The chain is built from TRBV28 and TRBJ1-2; 10 bases are shared with TRBD1. Germline CDR1 MDHEN, CDR2 SYDVKM. The CDR3 covers 17 residues. CDR3: CASRLSIPGTGAFDYTF. The CDR3 DNA reads TGTGCCAGCAGATTATCCATACCCGGGACAGGGGCTTTCGACTACACCTTC.

This clonotype has only a few counts. This chain connects TRBV29-1 to TRBJ2-1, with D possibly matching TRBD2 (6 bases). The CDR3 is 13 residues long. V lost 1 base and J lost 6, with 10 bases in between. Germline V gene sequence: CDR1 SQVTM, CDR2 ANQGSEA. The CDR3 loop is CSVEGGAGNEQFF. In DNA, the CDR3 is TGCAGCGTTGAAGGGGGAGCGGGCAATGAGCAGTTCTTC.

This clonotype turned up a few times. This chain links TRBV6-2 or TRBV6-3 with TRBJ1-5, with 7 bases aligning to TRBD1. Germline CDR1 reads MNHEY; CDR2 reads SVGEGT. The CDR3 contains 13 residues. The V and J ends lost 7 bases and 6 bases, in that order; junction bases with no gene match: 6. The CDR3 is CASILGDSQPQHF. CDR3 nucleotide sequence: TGTGCCAGCATCCTCGGGGACAGTCAGCCCCAGCATTTT.

V gene TRBV6-2 or TRBV6-3 combines with J gene TRBJ2-1; the match to TRBD2 covers 10 bases. The germline V gene has CDR1 MNHEY and CDR2 SVGEGT. The CDR3 is made up of 15 amino acids. V lost 8 bases, J lost 5 bases, and 9 bases stayed unmatched. Here the CDR3 DNA reads TGTGCCAGCTTACAAAGCGGGAGGGCCGACAATGAGCAGTTCTTC. Translated, it gives CASLQSGRADNEQFF.

The chain combines TRBV6-1 with TRBJ1-1; D gene ambiguous. With 1 base removed from V and 7 bases from J, the gap between germline ends came to 13 bases. The CDR3 spans 14 residues. The germline gives CDR1 MNHNS, CDR2 SASEGT. Here the CDR3 reads CASSEGAGPFEAFF. CDR3 DNA: TGTGCCAGCAGTGAAGGCGCTGGACCCTTTGAAGCTTTCTTT.

V usage is TRBV6-2 or TRBV6-3 and J usage is TRBJ2-1; weak D call: TRBD2 (7 bases). CDR3 length: 17 amino acids. Germline values: CDR1 MNHEY, CDR2 SVGEGT. The ends were cut back, 5 bases at V and 2 bases at J, with 19 bases in the middle. The CDR3 region is CASSIAGRRGAYNEQFF. For the CDR3, the DNA is TGTGCCAGCAGTATAGCGGGTCGCAGGGGAGCCTACAATGAGCAGTTCTTC.

This clonotype has just one count. One base away lies a much larger clone, so this may be a sequencing read error. The gene calls are TRBV28 and TRBJ2-7; 10 bases line up with TRBD1. V was pared by 6 bases and J by 8 bases, with 7 bases of the junction left unmatched. The CDR3 loop spans 13 amino acids. CDR1 and CDR2 (germline): MDHEN, SYDVKM. CDR3 residues: CASSPGTGVKQYF. The CDR3 region has the DNA TGTGCCAGCAGCCCCGGGACAGGGGTTAAGCAGTACTTC.

The CDR3 DNA follows: TGTGCCAGCAGTTGGTCGACAGGGGTTCGCTCTGGATCCAACGTCCTGACTTTC. Amino acids: CASSWSTGVRSGSNVLTF. The V call is TRBV12-3 or TRBV12-4, the J call TRBJ2-6; 8 nucleotides align to TRBD1. The length of the CDR3 is 18 residues. The trim removed 4 bases at V and 8 bases at J, leaving 16 bases unmatched.

Concerning this clonotype: Just one base apart from a much larger clone, this may be a read error. This chain uses TRBV11-3 with TRBJ2-1; D remains unclear. Deletions cut 2 bases from V and 3 bases from J, with 8 bases between. This CDR3 has 14 residues. Germline values: CDR1 SGHNT, CDR2 YENEEA. The CDR3 loop reads CASSLFPGYNEQFF. The CDR3 coding sequence is TGTGCCAGCAGCTTATTTCCGGGCTACAATGAGCAGTTCTTC.

As for this clonotype: The junction departs from germline at one end; a sequencing error may be responsible. The chain uses TRBV4-1 and TRBJ2-3; maybe TRBD1 (6 bases). This CDR3 has 16 amino acids. The germline V gene encodes CDR1 MGHRA and CDR2 YSYEKL. Here the CDR3 DNA reads TGCGCCAACAGCCTAGATTGGCAGGGGTGGGCAGATACGCAATATTTT. Translated, it gives CANSLDWQGWADTQYF.

On this clonotype: This could be a read error, since a much larger clone is one nucleotide away. Here the CDR3 DNA reads TGTTCCAGCAGTTTGGGGGGACAGGGCTCCTCCGAGCAGTACTTC. This codes for CSSSLGGQGSSEQYF. This rearrangement joins TRBV28 to TRBJ2-7; 9 nucleotides align to TRBD1. The CDR3 contains 15 residues. Looked up from germline, CDR1 is MDHEN and CDR2 is SYDVKM. Using reference TRBV28 and TRBJ2-7 for the parts outside the CDR3, the full variable domain is DVKVTQSSRYLVKRTGEKVFLECVQDMDHENMFWYRQDPGLGLRLIYFSYDVKMKEKGDIPEGYSVSREKKERFSLILESASTNQTSMYLCSSSLGGQGSSEQYFGPGTRLTVT.

Only one count was recorded for this clonotype. A much larger clone is a single base away; this may be a read error. The final CDR3 position lacks the conserved phenylalanine or tryptophan, pointing to a likely read error. This chain links TRBV14 with TRBJ2-1; 9 bases fit TRBD1. The CDR3 has 16 residues. V was clipped by 6 bases and J by 7 bases; unmatched bases: 13. The V gene's germline CDR1 is SGHDN and CDR2 FVKESK. CDR3 in amino acids: CASSRRQGGRLNEQFL. The CDR3 DNA is TGTGCCAGCAGTCGTCGACAGGGGGGCCGGTTAAATGAGCAGTTCCTC.

A word on this clonotype: Mismatch with germline at one junction end may stem from a read error. V usage is TRBV7-8 and J usage is TRBJ1-6; TRBD1 matches at 10 bases. The CDR3 runs to 14 residues. Germline V lookup: CDR1 SGHVS, CDR2 FQNEAQ. The CDR3 sequence is CTSSEGQGNSPLHF. Written as DNA, the CDR3 is TGTACCAGCAGTGAGGGACAGGGGAATTCACCCCTCCACTTT.

By proportion, this clonotype is medium-sized. The V call is TRBV11-2, the J call TRBJ2-1; 13 bases map to TRBD2. The CDR3 sequence is 16 residues long. Germline V gene lookup returns CDR1 SGHAT and CDR2 FQNNGV. V was clipped by 2 bases and J by 5 bases; unmatched bases: 3. In DNA, the CDR3 is TGTGCCAGCAGCTTAACCGGGACTAGCGGGGACAATGAGCAGTTCTTC. Amino acid sequence: CASSLTGTSGDNEQFF. Full variable domain (missing parts from reference TRBV11-2 and TRBJ2-1): EAGVAQSPRYKIIEKRQSVAFWCNPISGHATLYWYQQILGQGPKLLIQFQNNGVVDDSQLPKDRFSAERLKGVDSTLKIQPAKLEDSAVYLCASSLTGTSGDNEQFFGPGTRLTVL.

A word on this clonotype: The CDR3 does not close with the conserved phenylalanine or tryptophan, likely indicating a read error. The V and J genes are TRBV6-6 and TRBJ2-1, with unresolved D. This CDR3 spans 13 amino acids. The germline CDR1 and CDR2 sequences are MNHNY and SVGAGI (reference sequence). The CDR3, as DNA: TGTACCAGCACGAGTCAGTCCTACAATGAGCAGTTCTTA. Its translation is CTSTSQSYNEQFL.

This clonotype was recorded a few times. Given the absence of the conserved phenylalanine or tryptophan at the CDR3 end, a read error is likely. The rearrangement joins TRBV12-3 or TRBV12-4 to TRBJ2-7; TRBD1 aligns across 11 bases. The CDR3 contains 15 residues. J was trimmed by 1 base and V by 5 bases; bases with no gene match: 4. The CDR3 region has the DNA TGTGCCAGCAGTCGGGGGACAGGGGGTTCCTACGAGCAGTACTTA. Its protein is CASSRGTGGSYEQYL.

This clonotype was counted only a few times. This chain connects TRBV6-1 to TRBJ2-1; 9 bases map to TRBD2. Germline values: CDR1 MNHNS, CDR2 SASEGT. V lost 8 bases to trimming and J lost 7 bases; unmatched junction nucleotides: 9. The CDR3 totals 14 residues. The CDR3 coding sequence is TGTGCCAGCTGCGGTAGCGGGAGCCTTAATGAGCAGTTCTTC. It codes for CASCGSGSLNEQFF.

In the case of this clonotype: A much larger clone sits a single nucleotide away, making a read error possible. The chain couples TRBV29-1 to TRBJ2-5; maybe TRBD1 (6 bases). Looked up from germline, CDR1 is SQVTM and CDR2 is ANQGSEA. The CDR3 runs to 12 residues. V lost 7 bases, J lost 5 bases, and 14 bases lay in between. The CDR3 DNA reads TGCAGCGCCCTAACAGGGATGGAGACCCAGTACTTC. This codes for CSALTGMETQYF.

This clonotype was seen a few times. This chain connects TRBV11-2 to TRBJ2-7; 8 nucleotides line up with TRBD1. The CDR3 covers 15 residues. CDR1 SGHAT and CDR2 FQNNGV come from the germline V gene. V was pared by 3 bases and J by 4 bases, with 8 bases of the junction left unmatched. CDR3 protein: CASSFMAGGRYEQYF. In DNA, the CDR3 is TGTGCCAGCAGCTTTATGGCAGGGGGCCGGTACGAGCAGTACTTC.

A word on this clonotype: The junction shows a germline mismatch at one end, possibly a read error. V gene TRBV4-3 combines with J gene TRBJ2-3, with 14 bases matching TRBD2. The CDR3 totals 20 residues. CDR1 LGHNA and CDR2 YSLEER come from the germline V gene. The CDR3 nucleotides read TGCACCAGCAGCCAAGATCTTCCCTCCGGGACTAGCGGGAGTGCAGATACGCAGTATTTT. It encodes CTSSQDLPSGTSGSADTQYF.